This T cell receptor (beta chain) was sequenced for a study of human T cells and chemical hapten exposure (dated by TCRdb to about 2021). Regarding the complete study: For sensitization, 2% DPC in acetone was applied to an approximately 2 cm by approximately 2 cm area of upper inner arm skin. The libraries were sequenced as a pool, and the TCR yield per sample differed mostly because of small variations in library volumes within the pool. Patch testing was performed on the upper back with Finn chambers containing 0.01% DPC, and the patch tests were scored after 6 days according to International Contact Dermatitis Research Group standards. Blood for TCR sequencing was provided by twenty-nine alopecia patients at one to four time points (pre-sensitization, 2, 6 and 24 weeks). The patient cohort, mostly female, included alopecia areata with under or over 50% scalp involvement, alopecia totalis and alopecia universalis. In alopecia patients, the study followed how the peripheral blood TCR repertoire changed in vivo over primary and secondary sensitization to diphenylcyclopropenone (DPC), a hapten. Throughout the approximately 26-week study period, patients were also given weekly therapeutic DPC doses on the scalp. Blood was sampled from patients pre-sensitization (week 0) and at 2, 6 and about 24 weeks after DPC sensitization. Summary of the overall study and its limitations: Because every patient had alopecia, a presumed autoimmune disease, the patients' immune response might differ from that of healthy individuals. After repeated subsampling, the strength of the expansion versus patch-test correlation and the threshold at which it became significant changed. Expanded TCRs formed significantly more large CDR3 similarity clusters than pre-sensitization or healthy control sets, consistent with antigen-driven responses. No change with DPC sensitization was found in the number of TCRs above 1 in 1000 frequency, and no evidence of global repertoire structure alterations was found. The number of PT1 expanded TCRs positively correlated with patch test score, significant at thresholds 8, 16 and 32 but not 4.

This clonotype was seen many times. Its antigen is currently not known. No base quality information exists; no much larger clone differs at one position. Receptor libraries were prepared by RACE. Instrument used: NextSeq 500. During library preparation, unique molecular identifiers were attached to individual cDNA molecules so that TCRs could be counted in a quantitative, reproducible way. Both TCR alpha and TCR beta chains were sequenced from each blood RNA sample. The original pipeline was this. The median number of TCRs per sample was roughly 98,000, ranging from about 23,224 to 700,000. The Decombinator software suite was used to annotate the V, J and CDR3 of the TCR reads. Every sample was subsampled to the same number of TCRs (28,000) for the PS versus PT1 abundance plots. TCRs were defined as expanded if absent before sensitization and observed at least eight times at the 2-week time point. TCRdb handled the public reads itself, with Q25 trimming in fastp and clone calling in MiXCR, and kept productive beta chains. Each CDR3 protein appears once, grouped with its most common genes and DNA. The V and J calls reflect TCRdb's pipeline rather than the authors' work. The sample table lists more than 250,000 distinct CDR3 sequences, about 7.7% of them with a count of one. In total, the top ten clones hold 1.2% of the sample.

Measured from the cysteine to the phenylalanine, the CDR3 is 14 residues long. The retained sequence is limited to the CDR3, 42 bases, with the frame set at the first base. The germline V gene specifies KGHDR as CDR1 and SFDVKD as CDR2. V was cut back by 4 bases and J by 3 bases, leaving a gap of 9 bases between them. The sample's time point label, in plain terms: pre-sensitization, week 0. The sample's treatment or condition, from its label and the paper: therapeutic diphenylcyclopropenone sensitization with weekly scalp DPC. At each patch-test visit, blood was drawn before the patch test was applied. To be eligible, patients had to be aged 18 to 70, diagnosed with alopecia and judged suitable for DPC therapy, while pregnant patients were excluded. Unfractionated whole blood was collected in Tempus Blood RNA tubes, and total RNA was extracted from that blood.

The V and J segments used are TRBV24-1 and TRBJ1-5; the D gene lacks a confident call. The clonotype comes from a man younger than 35 with alopecia areata. Some clones in this sample may be carry-over from other donors' samples. The specimen was whole blood, collected in connection with sensitization to the hapten diphenylcyclopropenone (DPC). The nucleotide sequence reads TGTGCCACCAGTGACCGACGGAACAATCAGCCCCAGCATTTT. Translated, this gives CATSDRRNNQPQHF.